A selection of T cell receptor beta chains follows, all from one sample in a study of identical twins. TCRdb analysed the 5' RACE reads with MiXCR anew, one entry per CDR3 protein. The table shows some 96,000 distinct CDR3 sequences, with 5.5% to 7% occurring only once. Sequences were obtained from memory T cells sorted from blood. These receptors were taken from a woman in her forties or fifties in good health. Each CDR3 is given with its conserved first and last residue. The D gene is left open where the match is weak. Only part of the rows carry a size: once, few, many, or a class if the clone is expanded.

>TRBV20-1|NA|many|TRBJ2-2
CSASHPKGTGELFF
TGCAGTGCTAGCCACCCGAAGGGCACCGGGGAGCTGTTTTTT
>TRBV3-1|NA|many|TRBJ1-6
CASSQGEDSPLHF
TGTGCCAGCAGTCAAGGGGAGGATTCACCCCTCCACTTT
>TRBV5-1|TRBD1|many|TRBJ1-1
CASSYGTGGLNTEAFF
TGCGCCAGCAGCTACGGGACAGGGGGGTTGAACACCGAAGCTTTCTTT
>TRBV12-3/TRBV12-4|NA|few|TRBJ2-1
CASSFGVEGQFF
TGTGCCAGCAGTTTTGGTGTGGAAGGACAGTTCTTC
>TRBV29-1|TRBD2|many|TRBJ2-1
CSVRLAEVSYNEQFF
TGCAGCGTAAGACTAGCGGAAGTGAGCTACAATGAGCAGTTCTTC
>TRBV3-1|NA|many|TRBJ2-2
CASSLQSPGTGELFF
TGTGCCAGCAGCCTACAGAGCCCGGGGACCGGGGAGCTGTTTTTT
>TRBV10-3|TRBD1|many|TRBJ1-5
CAISEGQGNQPQHF
TGTGCCATCAGTGAGGGACAGGGGAATCAGCCCCAGCATTTT
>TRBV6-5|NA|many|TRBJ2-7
CASSYFGGTYEQYF
TGTGCCAGCAGTTACTTCGGCGGAACCTACGAGCAGTACTTC
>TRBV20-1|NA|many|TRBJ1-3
CSARIAGRGNTIYF
TGCAGTGCTAGGATAGCAGGTCGAGGAAACACCATATATTTT
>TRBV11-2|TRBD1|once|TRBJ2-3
CASSLGWTGPTDTQYF
TGTGCCAGCAGCTTAGGTTGGACAGGGCCTACAGATACGCAGTATTTT
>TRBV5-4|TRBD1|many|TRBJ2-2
CASRPRDRGRATGELFF
TGTGCCAGCAGGCCCCGGGACAGGGGTCGGGCAACCGGGGAGCTGTTTTTT
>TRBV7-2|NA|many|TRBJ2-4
CASSPSQLAKNIQYF
TGTGCCAGCAGCCCTTCCCAGCTAGCCAAAAACATTCAGTACTTC
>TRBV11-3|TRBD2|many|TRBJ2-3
CASSPGGGSTDTQYF
TGTGCCAGCAGCCCCGGCGGGGGGAGCACAGATACGCAGTATTTT
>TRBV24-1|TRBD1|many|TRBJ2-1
CATSEGDRSYNEQFF
TGTGCCACCAGTGAGGGGGACAGGTCCTACAATGAGCAGTTCTTC
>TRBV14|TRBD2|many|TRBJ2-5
CASSLTSGRKETQYF
TGTGCCAGCAGCCTTACTAGCGGGAGGAAAGAGACCCAGTACTTC
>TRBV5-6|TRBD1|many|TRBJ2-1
CASGGQGISNEQFF
TGTGCCAGCGGGGGACAGGGGATAAGTAATGAGCAGTTCTTC
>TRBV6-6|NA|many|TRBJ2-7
CASSNPGLTYEQYF
TGTGCCAGCAGTAATCCGGGACTCACCTACGAGCAGTACTTC
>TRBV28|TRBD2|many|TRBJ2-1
CASRRKVLAGGNEQFF
TGTGCCAGCAGGCGTAAGGTACTAGCGGGTGGGAATGAGCAGTTCTTC
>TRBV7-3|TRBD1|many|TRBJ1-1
CASSLVRGLGMNTEAFF
TGTGCCAGCAGCTTAGTCAGGGGGTTGGGGATGAACACTGAAGCTTTCTTT
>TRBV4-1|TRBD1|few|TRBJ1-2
CASSQATGTVYGYTF
TGCGCCAGCAGCCAGGCTACCGGGACAGTCTATGGCTACACCTTC
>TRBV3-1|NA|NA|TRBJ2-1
CASSQVMEAGQFF
TGTGCCAGCAGCCAAGTAATGGAAGCCGGGCAGTTCTTC
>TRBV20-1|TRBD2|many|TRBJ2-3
CSARTSGSGTDTQYF
TGCAGTGCTAGGACTAGCGGGAGTGGAACAGATACGCAGTATTTT
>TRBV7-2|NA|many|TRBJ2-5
CASSLAGATPQETQYF
TGTGCCAGCAGCTTAGCCGGTGCCACCCCCCAAGAGACCCAGTACTTC
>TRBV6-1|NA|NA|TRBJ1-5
CAGSPGQRNQPQHF
TGTGCCGGCTCACCAGGACAAAGAAATCAGCCCCAGCATTTT
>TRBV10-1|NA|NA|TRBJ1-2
CASSETSDSRYGYTF
TGCGCCAGCAGTGAGACGTCGGACAGCAGATATGGCTACACCTTC
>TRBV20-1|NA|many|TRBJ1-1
CSARDPTSGRTEAFF
TGCAGTGCTAGAGATCCCACTAGCGGACGGACTGAAGCTTTCTTT
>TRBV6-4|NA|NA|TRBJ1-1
CASRRGAGGTEAFF
TGTGCCAGCAGGCGGGGGGCGGGAGGCACTGAAGCTTTCTTT
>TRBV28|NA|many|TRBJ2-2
CASSFTSDTGELFF
TGTGCCAGCAGTTTTACTAGTGATACCGGGGAGCTGTTTTTT
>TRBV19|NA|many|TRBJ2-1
CASSTRLEQFF
TGTGCCAGTAGTACAAGGTTGGAGCAGTTCTTC
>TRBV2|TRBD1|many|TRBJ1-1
CASSDHRDSTEAFF
TGTGCCAGCAGTGATCACCGGGACAGCACTGAAGCTTTCTTT
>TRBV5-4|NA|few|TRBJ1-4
CASRDSQTTNEKLFF
TGTGCCAGCAGGGACAGCCAAACAACTAATGAAAAACTGTTTTTT
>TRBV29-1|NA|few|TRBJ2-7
CSVGGEVDTYEQYF
TGCAGCGTTGGGGGGGAGGTAGACACCTACGAGCAGTACTTC
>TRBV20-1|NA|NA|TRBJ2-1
CSAFQDSDEQFF
TGCAGTGCTTTCCAAGATTCCGATGAGCAGTTCTTC
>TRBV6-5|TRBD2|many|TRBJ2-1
CASSYWREGDEQFF
TGTGCCAGCAGTTACTGGCGGGAGGGGGATGAGCAGTTCTTC
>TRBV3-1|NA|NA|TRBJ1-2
CASSQEDRSKGRSFYGYTF
TGTGCCAGCAGCCAAGAGGACCGAAGCAAGGGACGTAGCTTCTATGGCTACACCTTC
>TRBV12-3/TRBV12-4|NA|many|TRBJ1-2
CASLGDRIGYTF
TGTGCCAGCTTGGGTGATCGGATAGGCTACACCTTC
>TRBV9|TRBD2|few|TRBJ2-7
CASSVGGLAEYEQYF
TGTGCCAGCAGCGTAGGCGGACTAGCGGAGTACGAGCAGTACTTC
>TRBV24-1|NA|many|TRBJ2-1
CATEEEDEQFF
TGTGCCACCGAGGAGGAAGATGAGCAGTTCTTC
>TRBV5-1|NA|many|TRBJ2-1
CASTYIGTTRSVYNEQFF
TGCGCCAGCACCTACATCGGGACCACCAGGAGCGTTTACAATGAGCAGTTCTTC
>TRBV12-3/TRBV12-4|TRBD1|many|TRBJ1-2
CASSLRGTGKSNYGYTF
TGTGCCAGCAGTTTAAGGGGGACAGGAAAGTCGAACTATGGCTACACCTTC